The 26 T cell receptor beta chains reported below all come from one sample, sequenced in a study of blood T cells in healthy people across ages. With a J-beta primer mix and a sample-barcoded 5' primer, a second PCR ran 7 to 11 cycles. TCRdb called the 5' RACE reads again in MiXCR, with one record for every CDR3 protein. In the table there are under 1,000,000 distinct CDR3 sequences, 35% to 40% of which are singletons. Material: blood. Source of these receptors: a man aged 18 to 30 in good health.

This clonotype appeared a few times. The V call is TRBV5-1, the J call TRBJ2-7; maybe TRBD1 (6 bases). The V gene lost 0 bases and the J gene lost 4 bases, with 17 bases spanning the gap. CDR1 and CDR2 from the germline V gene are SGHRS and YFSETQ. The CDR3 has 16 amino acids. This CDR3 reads CASSLGGGGSVYEQYF. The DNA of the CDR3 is TGCGCCAGCAGCTTGGGCGGTGGGGGCTCAGTTTACGAGCAGTACTTC.

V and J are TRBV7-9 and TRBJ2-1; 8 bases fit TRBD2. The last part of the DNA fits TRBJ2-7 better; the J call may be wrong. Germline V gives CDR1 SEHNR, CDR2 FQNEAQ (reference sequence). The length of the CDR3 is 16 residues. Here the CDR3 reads CALREGPKSSYNEQYF. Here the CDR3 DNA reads TGTGCCCTACGGGAGGGGCCTAAGAGCTCCTACAATGAGCAGTACTTC.

The DNA for the CDR3 is TGTGCCAGCAATCTCGGGGGGAGCTATGGCTACACCTTC. Amino acids: CASNLGGSYGYTF. This rearrangement joins TRBV5-4 to TRBJ1-2; tentatively, D is TRBD1 (5 bases). The germline V and J ends were trimmed by 6 bases and 4 bases, with 13 bases remaining between them. Germline assignment: CDR1 SGHNT and CDR2 YYREEE (reference sequence). The CDR3 spans 13 residues.

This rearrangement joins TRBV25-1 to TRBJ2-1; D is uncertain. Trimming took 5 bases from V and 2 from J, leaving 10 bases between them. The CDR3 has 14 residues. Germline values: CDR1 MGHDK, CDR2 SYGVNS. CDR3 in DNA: TGTGCCAGCAGTTTGAGCGTAACCTACAATGAGCAGTTCTTC. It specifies CASSLSVTYNEQFF.

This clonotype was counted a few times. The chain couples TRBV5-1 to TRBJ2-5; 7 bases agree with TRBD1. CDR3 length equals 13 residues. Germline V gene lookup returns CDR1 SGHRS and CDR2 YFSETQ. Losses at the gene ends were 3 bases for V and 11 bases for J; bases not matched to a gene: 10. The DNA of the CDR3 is TGCGCCAGCAGCTCGGGCAGGGGGAATGAGCAGTACTTC. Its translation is CASSSGRGNEQYF.

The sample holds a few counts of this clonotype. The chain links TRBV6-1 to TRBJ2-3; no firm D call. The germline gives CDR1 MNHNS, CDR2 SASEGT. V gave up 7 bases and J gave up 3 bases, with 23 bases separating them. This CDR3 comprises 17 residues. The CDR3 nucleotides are TGTGCCAGCACCCCGACAAGGGCAGCTATGGAGACAGATACGCAGTATTTT. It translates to CASTPTRAAMETDTQYF.

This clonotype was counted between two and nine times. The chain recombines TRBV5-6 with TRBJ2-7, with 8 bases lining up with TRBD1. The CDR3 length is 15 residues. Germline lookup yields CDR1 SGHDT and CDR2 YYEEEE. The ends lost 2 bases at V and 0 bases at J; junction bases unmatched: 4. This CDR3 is CASSFRDRRSYEQYF. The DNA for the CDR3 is TGTGCCAGCAGCTTCCGGGACAGGCGCTCCTACGAGCAGTACTTC.

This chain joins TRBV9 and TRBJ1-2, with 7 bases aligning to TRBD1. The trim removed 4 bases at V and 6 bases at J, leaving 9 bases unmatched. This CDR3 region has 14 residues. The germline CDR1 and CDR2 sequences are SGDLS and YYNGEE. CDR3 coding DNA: TGTGCCAGCAGCAAAAGCCAGGGGGGCGATGGCTACACCTTC. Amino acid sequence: CASSKSQGGDGYTF.

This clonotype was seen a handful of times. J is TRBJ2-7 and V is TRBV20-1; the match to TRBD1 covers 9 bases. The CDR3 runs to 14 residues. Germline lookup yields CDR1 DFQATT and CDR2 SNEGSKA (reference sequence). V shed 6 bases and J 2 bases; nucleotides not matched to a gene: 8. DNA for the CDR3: TGCAGTGCCAACCGGGACAGGGACCCCTACGAGCAGTACTTC. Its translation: CSANRDRDPYEQYF.

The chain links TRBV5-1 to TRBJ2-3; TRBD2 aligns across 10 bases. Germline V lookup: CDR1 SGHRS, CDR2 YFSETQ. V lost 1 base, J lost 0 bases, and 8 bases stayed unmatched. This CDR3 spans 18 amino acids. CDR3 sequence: CASSLKLAGRSSTDTQYF. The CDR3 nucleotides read TGCGCCAGCAGCTTGAAACTAGCGGGGCGATCTAGCACAGATACGCAGTATTTT.

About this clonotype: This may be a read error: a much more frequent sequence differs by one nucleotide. The CDR3: CASSSRQGASNEQYF. DNA for the CDR3: TGTGCCAGCAGTTCCCGGCAGGGGGCTTCAAATGAGCAGTACTTC. The V and J genes are TRBV6-5 and TRBJ2-7; TRBD1 agrees at 8 bases. Germline V gene data show CDR1 as MNHEY and CDR2 as SVGAGI. The J segment lost 7 bases and the V segment lost 4 bases, leaving 12 bases of the junction unmatched. CDR3 size: 15 residues.

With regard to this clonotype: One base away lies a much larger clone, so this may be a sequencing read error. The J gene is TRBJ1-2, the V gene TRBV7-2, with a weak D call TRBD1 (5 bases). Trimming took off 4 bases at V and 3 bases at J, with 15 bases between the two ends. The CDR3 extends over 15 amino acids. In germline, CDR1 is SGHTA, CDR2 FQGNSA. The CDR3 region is CASSSDNRPHYGYTF. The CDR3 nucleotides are TGTGCCAGCAGCTCGGACAACAGACCACACTATGGCTACACCTTC.

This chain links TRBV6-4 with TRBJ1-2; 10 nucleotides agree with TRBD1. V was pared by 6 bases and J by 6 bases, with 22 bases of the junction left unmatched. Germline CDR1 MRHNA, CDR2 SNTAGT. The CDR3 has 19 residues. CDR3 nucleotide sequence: TGTGCCAGCAGCGCCCAGTGGGTCCCAATTACGACAGGGGGCCATGGCTACACCTTC. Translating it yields CASSAQWVPITTGGHGYTF.

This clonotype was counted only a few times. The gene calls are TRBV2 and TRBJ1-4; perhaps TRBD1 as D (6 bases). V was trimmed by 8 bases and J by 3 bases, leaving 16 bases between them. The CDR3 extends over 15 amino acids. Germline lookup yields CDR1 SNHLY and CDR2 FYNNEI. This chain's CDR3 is CASGTGIGANEKLFF. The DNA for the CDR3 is TGTGCCAGCGGAACAGGGATCGGGGCTAATGAAAAACTGTTTTTT.

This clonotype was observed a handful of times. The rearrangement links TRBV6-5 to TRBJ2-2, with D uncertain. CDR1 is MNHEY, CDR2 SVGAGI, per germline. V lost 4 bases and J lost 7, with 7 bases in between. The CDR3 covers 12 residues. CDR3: CASSLDFGELFF. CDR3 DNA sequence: TGTGCCAGCAGTTTAGATTTCGGGGAGCTGTTTTTT.

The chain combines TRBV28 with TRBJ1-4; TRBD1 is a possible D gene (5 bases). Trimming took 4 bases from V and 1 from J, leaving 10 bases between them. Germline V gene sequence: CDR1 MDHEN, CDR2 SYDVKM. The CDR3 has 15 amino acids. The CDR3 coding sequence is TGTGCCAGCAGTTCACCAGGGATAACTAATGAAAAACTGTTTTTT. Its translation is CASSSPGITNEKLFF.

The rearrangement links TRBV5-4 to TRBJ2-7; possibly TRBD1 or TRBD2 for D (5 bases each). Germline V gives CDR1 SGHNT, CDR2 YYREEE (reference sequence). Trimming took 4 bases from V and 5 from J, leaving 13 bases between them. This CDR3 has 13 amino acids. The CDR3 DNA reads TGTGCCAGCAGCAGGGGACCAATCGACGAGCAGTACTTC. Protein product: CASSRGPIDEQYF.

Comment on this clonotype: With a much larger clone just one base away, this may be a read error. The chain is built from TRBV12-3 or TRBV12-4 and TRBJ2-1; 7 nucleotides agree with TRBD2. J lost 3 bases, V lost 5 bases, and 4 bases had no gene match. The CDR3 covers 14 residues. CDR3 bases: TGTGCCAGCAGTGTTGAGCGGGGCTACAATGAGCAGTTCTTC. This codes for CASSVERGYNEQFF.

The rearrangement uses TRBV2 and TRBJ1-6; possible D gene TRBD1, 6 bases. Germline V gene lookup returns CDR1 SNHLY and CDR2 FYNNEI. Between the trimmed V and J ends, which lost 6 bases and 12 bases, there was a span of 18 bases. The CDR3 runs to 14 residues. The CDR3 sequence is CASSRERGDLPLHF. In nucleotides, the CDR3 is TGTGCCAGCAGCCGGGAGAGGGGGGATTTACCCCTCCACTTT.

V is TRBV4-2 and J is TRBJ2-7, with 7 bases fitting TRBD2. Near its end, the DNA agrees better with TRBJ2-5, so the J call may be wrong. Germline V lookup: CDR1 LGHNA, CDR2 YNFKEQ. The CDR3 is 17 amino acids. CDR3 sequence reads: CASSQGGRGASGETQYF. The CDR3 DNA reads TGTGCCAGCAGCCAAGGGGGCCGTGGCGCTAGCGGAGAGACCCAGTACTTC.

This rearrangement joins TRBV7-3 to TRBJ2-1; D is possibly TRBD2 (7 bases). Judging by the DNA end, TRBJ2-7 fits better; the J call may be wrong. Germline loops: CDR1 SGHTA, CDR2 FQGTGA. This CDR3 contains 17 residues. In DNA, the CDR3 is TGTGCCAGCAGCACAACAGGGAGGGGGTACTCCTACAATGAGCAGTACTTC. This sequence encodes CASSTTGRGYSYNEQYF.

The CDR3 spells CSACQGATEAFF. The DNA for the CDR3 is TGCAGTGCTTGTCAGGGGGCGACTGAAGCTTTCTTT. The gene calls are TRBV20-1 and TRBJ1-1; 8 bases are a match to TRBD1. CDR1 and CDR2 from the germline V gene are DFQATT and SNEGSKA (reference sequence). The CDR3 consists of 12 residues. Trimming cost V 5 bases and J 5 bases; bases outside gene matches: 4.

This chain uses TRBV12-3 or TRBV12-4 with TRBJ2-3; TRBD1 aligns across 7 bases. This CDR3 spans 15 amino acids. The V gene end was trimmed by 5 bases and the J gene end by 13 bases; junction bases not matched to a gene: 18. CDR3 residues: CASSPGQERADMEYF. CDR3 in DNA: TGTGCCAGCAGTCCAGGACAGGAGAGAGCAGATATGGAGTATTTT.

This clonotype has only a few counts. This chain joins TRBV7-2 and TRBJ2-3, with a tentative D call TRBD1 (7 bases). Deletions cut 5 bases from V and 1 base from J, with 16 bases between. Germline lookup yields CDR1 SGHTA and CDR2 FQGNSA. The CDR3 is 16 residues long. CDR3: CASSLRQGGGTDTQYF. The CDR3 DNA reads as TGTGCCAGCAGCCTTCGACAGGGAGGTGGCACAGATACGCAGTATTTT.

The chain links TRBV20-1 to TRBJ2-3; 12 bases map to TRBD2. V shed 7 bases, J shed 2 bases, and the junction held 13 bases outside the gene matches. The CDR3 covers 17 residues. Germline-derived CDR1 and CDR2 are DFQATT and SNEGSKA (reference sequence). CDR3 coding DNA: TGCAGTGTGGGGCTAGCGGGGGGGATACAGCCCACAGATACGCAGTATTTT. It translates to CSVGLAGGIQPTDTQYF.

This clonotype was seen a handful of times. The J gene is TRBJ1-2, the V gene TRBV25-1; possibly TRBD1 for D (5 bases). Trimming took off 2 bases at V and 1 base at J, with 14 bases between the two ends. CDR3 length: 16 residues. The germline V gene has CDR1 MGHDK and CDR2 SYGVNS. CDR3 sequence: CASSEGFGGYNYGYTF. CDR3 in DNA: TGTGCCAGCAGTGAAGGTTTCGGGGGTTATAACTATGGCTACACCTTC.